This T cell receptor beta chain was found in a study of T cell repertoires in cytomegalovirus infection. Looking at the study overall: CMV infection and matching HLA type were both indicated by public TCR beta signatures.

This clonotype was counted ten times or more. The CDR3 runs to 12 residues. CDR1 and CDR2 from the germline V gene are SGHAT and FQNNGV. V lost 5 bases to trimming and J lost 8 bases, with 10 bases between them. One entry per CDR3 protein results from TCRdb running MiXCR on the reads. The data hold around 270,000 distinct CDR3 sequences, with approximately 10% observed a single time. The clonotype was recovered from a human donor in good health (CMV status not recorded). Some clones in this sample may be carry-over from other donors' samples. The V gene is TRBV11-2, the J gene TRBJ2-1; a weak D match, TRBD2 (6 bases). Source material: PBMCs. The CDR3 DNA reads TGTGCCAGCAGCCCCCGCGGGGATGAGCAGTTCTTC. The encoded protein is CASSPRGDEQFF. Combining the CDR3 with reference TRBV11-2 and TRBJ2-1 gives the whole variable domain EAGVAQSPRYKIIEKRQSVAFWCNPISGHATLYWYQQILGQGPKLLIQFQNNGVVDDSQLPKDRFSAERLKGVDSTLKIQPAKLEDSAVYLCASSPRGDEQFFGPGTRLTVL.